This entry lists 19 T cell receptor beta chains sequenced from one sample in a study of OX40 agonist ivuxolimab in advanced cancers. Some clones are missing from TCRdb's copy, which holds only in-frame ones; the method was immunoSEQ multiplex PCR. Of 35,000 to 45,000 clones in the sample, just over 85% were seen once. The sample in question was CD4+ or CD8+ T cells sorted from blood, obtained in a trial of the OX40 agonist ivuxolimab. These TCRs come from an adult with an advanced solid tumor such as melanoma, head and neck, liver or kidney cancer.

This chain links TRBV6-5 with TRBJ1-5, with 11 nucleotides matching TRBD1. The CDR3 loop spans 15 amino acids. The germline CDR1 and CDR2 sequences are MNHEY and SVGAGI. V lost 2 bases to trimming and J lost 7 bases; unmatched junction nucleotides: 4. DNA of the CDR3: TGTGCCAGCAGTTACGGACAGGGGGCGAGGCAGCCCCAGCATTTT. It yields the protein CASSYGQGARQPQHF.

CDR3 DNA sequence: TGCGCCAGCAGCTCCCCGGGACAGGGATCGGCCTATGGCTACACCTTC. It codes for CASSSPGQGSAYGYTF. This rearrangement joins TRBV5-1 to TRBJ1-2; TRBD1 matches 9 bases. From germline, CDR1 is SGHRS and CDR2 YFSETQ. The V and J ends lost 3 bases and 4 bases, in that order; junction bases with no gene match: 10. The CDR3 contains 16 residues.

The V and J genes are TRBV7-9 and TRBJ1-4, with a possible D match to TRBD1 (6 bases). Germline V gene lookup returns CDR1 SEHNR and CDR2 FQNEAQ (reference sequence). The CDR3 has 15 amino acids. Trimming cost V 6 bases and J 4 bases, with 15 bases left between them. The CDR3 region has the DNA TGTGCCAGCAGGCCCACAGGGTCCGGTAATGAAAAACTGTTTTTT. Encoded protein: CASRPTGSGNEKLFF.

This sequence joins TRBV15 and TRBJ1-2; 8 nucleotides agree with TRBD1. The CDR3 length is 14 residues. The junction had 7 bases not matched to a gene; V was cut back by 3 bases and J by 7 bases. The V gene's germline CDR1 is LNHNV and CDR2 YYDKDF (reference sequence). CDR3 sequence: CATSRDRDKSGYTF. CDR3 coding DNA: TGTGCCACCAGCAGGGACAGGGATAAAAGTGGCTACACCTTC.

This sequence joins TRBV11-2 and TRBJ2-3, with D unclear. The CDR3 sequence is 13 residues long. Germline V lookup: CDR1 SGHAT, CDR2 FQNNGV. The ends were cut back, 0 bases at V and 8 bases at J, with 9 bases in the middle. The CDR3 protein is CASSLEHHRTQYF. CDR3 DNA sequence: TGTGCCAGCAGCTTAGAACACCACCGTACGCAGTATTTT.

This clone was recorded once. This chain joins TRBV6-1 and TRBJ1-2, with TRBD1 matching over 8 bases. Losses at the gene ends were 2 bases for V and 7 bases for J; bases not matched to a gene: 6. Germline CDR1 is MNHNS and CDR2 is SASEGT. This CDR3 contains 14 residues. CDR3 coding DNA: TGTGCCAGCAGTGAAAATCCGACAGGGGTTGGCTACACCTTC. Encoded protein: CASSENPTGVGYTF.

This chain uses TRBV27 with TRBJ2-7; TRBD2 might be the D (5 bases). V lost 3 bases, J lost 3 bases, and 12 bases lay in between. CDR3 length: 14 amino acids. Germline loops: CDR1 MNHEY, CDR2 SMNVEV (reference sequence). CDR3 coding DNA: TGTGCCAGCAGTTTTGGGAGAAGTCTCTACGAGCAGTACTTC. This codes for CASSFGRSLYEQYF.

The gene calls are TRBV9 and TRBJ2-3; maybe TRBD2 (5 bases). CDR3 size: 16 residues. Trimming cost V 0 bases and J 0 bases, with 11 bases left between them. The germline gives CDR1 SGDLS, CDR2 YYNGEE. The CDR3 sequence is CASSVEAVPSTDTQYF. The CDR3 region has the DNA TGTGCCAGCAGCGTAGAAGCGGTTCCTAGCACAGATACGCAGTATTTT. Full variable domain (rest looked up from reference TRBV9 and TRBJ2-3): DSGVTQTPKHLITATGQRVTLRCSPRSGDLSVYWYQQSLDQGLQFLIQYYNGEERAKGNILERFSAQQFPDLHSELNLSSLELGDSALYFCASSVEAVPSTDTQYFGPGTRLTVL.

This chain joins TRBV28 and TRBJ2-7; maybe TRBD2 (5 bases). The CDR3 runs 15 residues. Germline CDR1 MDHEN, CDR2 SYDVKM. Between the trimmed V and J ends, which lost 4 bases and 1 base, there was a span of 14 bases. CDR3 amino acids: CASSSDYQQSYEQYV. In DNA, the CDR3 is TGTGCCAGCAGTTCAGACTACCAGCAATCCTACGAGCAGTACGTC.

The V gene is TRBV4-2, the J gene TRBJ1-3; D not certain. This CDR3 comprises 15 residues. Deletions cut 0 bases from V and 4 bases from J, with 10 bases between. Germline V lookup: CDR1 LGHNA, CDR2 YNFKEQ. CDR3 region: CASSQDDGVGNTIYF. CDR3 sequence (DNA): TGTGCCAGCAGCCAAGATGATGGGGTAGGAAACACCATATATTTT.

The rearrangement links TRBV28 to TRBJ1-5; D remains unclear. V gave up 4 bases and J gave up 1 base, with 14 bases separating them. The germline gives CDR1 MDHEN, CDR2 SYDVKM. The CDR3 length is 16 residues. CDR3 in DNA: TGTGCCAGCAGTTCGTCGACCTGGGCAAGCAATCAGCCCCAGCATTTT. Translated: CASSSSTWASNQPQHF.

Of note for this clone: Other nucleotide sequences from this sample produce the same CDR3. V and J are TRBV5-5 and TRBJ1-1; a weak D match, TRBD1 (5 bases). The CDR3 runs 16 residues. Trimming stripped 0 bases from V and 5 bases from J, with 17 bases between. The germline V gene has CDR1 SGHKS and CDR2 YYEKEE (reference sequence). The CDR3 sequence is CASSLAGPGGNTEAFF. CDR3 DNA sequence: TGTGCCAGCAGCTTGGCCGGCCCCGGGGGGAATACTGAAGCTTTCTTT.

The rearrangement links TRBV6-5 to TRBJ1-5, with no clear D. This CDR3 spans 13 amino acids. V was clipped by 0 bases and J by 6 bases, with 6 bases between them. Germline V gene data show CDR1 as MNHEY and CDR2 as SVGAGI. The CDR3 protein is CASSYSIAQPQHF. Here the CDR3 DNA reads TGTGCCAGCAGTTACTCGATAGCTCAGCCCCAGCATTTT.

The chain employs TRBV5-1 and TRBJ2-1; TRBD1 aligns across 9 bases. The CDR3 sequence is 15 residues long. Germline V lookup: CDR1 SGHRS, CDR2 YFSETQ. V was clipped by 3 bases and J by 5 bases; unmatched bases: 6. CDR3 coding DNA: TGCGCCAGCAGCTCGTACAGGGGGCCGGACAATGAGCAGTTCTTC. It yields the protein CASSSYRGPDNEQFF.

This rearrangement joins TRBV4-3 to TRBJ2-1; 8 nucleotides agree with TRBD2. Germline V CDR1 and CDR2: LGHNA, YSLEER. The ends lost 0 bases at V and 5 bases at J; junction bases unmatched: 9. The CDR3 runs to 17 residues. The CDR3 DNA follows: TGCGCCAGCAGCCAAGATTCCACGGGGGGGCCCCACAATGAGCAGTTCTTC. Translated: CASSQDSTGGPHNEQFF.

The V and J genes are TRBV5-4 and TRBJ2-5, with TRBD2 matching over 9 bases. Germline CDR1 is SGHNT and CDR2 is YYREEE (reference sequence). V was clipped by 2 bases and J by 5 bases; unmatched bases: 7. This CDR3 has 15 amino acids. This chain's CDR3 is CASSLISSGGETQYF. For the CDR3, the DNA is TGTGCCAGCAGCTTAATATCGAGCGGGGGGGAGACCCAGTACTTC.

This clone showed up just once. J is TRBJ1-2 and V is TRBV11-2; 12 nucleotides agree with TRBD1. Unmatched junction bases numbered 5, after V lost 5 bases and J lost 1 base. The CDR3 is 16 amino acids. From germline, CDR1 is SGHAT and CDR2 FQNNGV. DNA of the CDR3: TGTGCCAGCAGCCCCCGGGACAGGGGGCATAACTATGGCTACACCTTC. It encodes CASSPRDRGHNYGYTF. Full variable domain (remainder filled in from reference TRBV11-2 and TRBJ1-2): EAGVAQSPRYKIIEKRQSVAFWCNPISGHATLYWYQQILGQGPKLLIQFQNNGVVDDSQLPKDRFSAERLKGVDSTLKIQPAKLEDSAVYLCASSPRDRGHNYGYTFGSGTRLTVV.

V is TRBV6-5 and J is TRBJ1-1, with a tentative D call TRBD1 (5 bases). The CDR3 has 15 residues. Between the trimmed V and J ends, which lost 7 bases and 7 bases, there was a span of 22 bases. CDR1 is MNHEY and CDR2 is SVGAGI in the germline V gene. The chain's CDR3 is CASKSTTGPSLEAFF. The CDR3 nucleotides are TGTGCCAGCAAGAGTACCACAGGCCCTTCTCTTGAAGCTTTCTTT.

The chain recombines TRBV7-3 with TRBJ1-1; D is unresolved. Germline V lookup: CDR1 SGHTA, CDR2 FQGTGA. This CDR3 has 13 residues. The V end was cut by 0 bases, the J end by 2 bases, with 4 bases between. This CDR3 is CASSLTSNTEAFF. In nucleotides, the CDR3 is TGTGCCAGCAGCTTAACCTCCAACACTGAAGCTTTCTTT.